These T cell receptor beta chains were read from a single sample in a study of T cells in Graves' hyperthyroidism and ophthalmopathy. MiXCR was run by TCRdb on the multiplex PCR reads, yielding one entry per CDR3 protein. The data show around 690,000 distinct CDR3 sequences, 15% to 20% seen once. Sequenced sample: blood. These receptors all stem from a middle-aged man with Graves' hyperthyroidism. Both conserved end residues are part of each CDR3. D genes are given only for firm matches. Some rows have no size entry. The others give once, few or many, or a class for an expanded clone.

-	-	TRBJ2-5	TRBV6-2/TRBV6-3	TGTGCCAGCAGTTACTCCGGATGGAAGGGAGAGACCCAGTACTTC	CASSYSGWKGETQYF
many	-	TRBJ2-7	TRBV15	TGTGCCACCAGCAGAGATCGGGGCGCCTACGAGCAGTACTTC	CATSRDRGAYEQYF
-	-	TRBJ2-7	TRBV7-2	TGTGCCAGCAGCAGAGCGGCGCCCTACGAGCAGTACTTC	CASSRAAPYEQYF
many	-	TRBJ1-2	TRBV12-3/TRBV12-4	TGTGCCAGCACCCTAGGAGGAGATCCTAACTATGGCTACACCTTC	CASTLGGDPNYGYTF
few	-	TRBJ1-3	TRBV13	TGTGCCAGCAGCAAACTAGGTACAGATTATCGGAGCTCTGGAAACACCATATATTTT	CASSKLGTDYRSSGNTIYF
few	-	TRBJ2-5	TRBV6-6	TGTGCCAGCAGTTACCCCCTAGCTTCCCGCAAAGAGACCCAGTACTTC	CASSYPLASRKETQYF
many	-	TRBJ2-7	TRBV18	TGTGCCAGCAGCCCACCAACCTACGAGCAGTACTTC	CASSPPTYEQYF
few	-	TRBJ2-7	TRBV6-1	TGTGCCAGCAGTGACAGGAATTTCTACGAGCAGTACTTC	CASSDRNFYEQYF
many	-	TRBJ2-5	TRBV30	TGTGCCTGGAGTAATATGAAGACCCAGTACTTC	CAWSNMKTQYF
-	TRBD2	TRBJ2-5	TRBV19	TGTGCCAGTAGTGGGCTGGGAGCGGGAGAATGGAGGCAAGAGACCCAGTACTTC	CASSGLGAGEWRQETQYF
-	TRBD1	TRBJ1-5	TRBV4-3	TGCGCCAGCAGCCAAGGGCCCGGGACAGGGGAGAATCAGCCCCAGCATTTT	CASSQGPGTGENQPQHF
many	-	TRBJ2-3	TRBV2	TGTGCCAGCACTAACACAGATACGCAGTATTTT	CASTNTDTQYF
many	-	TRBJ2-1	TRBV28	TGTGCCAGCAGTTCCGTAGGGGAGCGGAGCTCCTACAATGAGCAGTTCTTC	CASSSVGERSSYNEQFF
few	TRBD1	TRBJ1-1	TRBV15	TGTGCCACCAGCAGAGCCCTACAGGGGGCGATCACTGAAGCTTTCTTT	CATSRALQGAITEAFF
many	-	TRBJ2-1	TRBV28	TGTGCCAGCAGCTTGGGGGGAGGCAATGAGCAGTTCTTC	CASSLGGGNEQFF
many	-	TRBJ2-3	TRBV5-1	TGTGCCAGCAGCTTAGATCGGGGCAGCACAGATACGCAGTATTTT	CASSLDRGSTDTQYF
many	TRBD1	TRBJ2-5	TRBV6-1	TGTGCCAGCAGTCAGAACTCAGGGGGTACAGGAGAGACCCAGTACTTC	CASSQNSGGTGETQYF
few	-	TRBJ1-5	TRBV5-1	TGCGCCAGCAGCTTTTCCCAGGACAGTACTAGCAATCAGCCCCAGCATTTT	CASSFSQDSTSNQPQHF
-	TRBD2	TRBJ2-7	TRBV4-3	TGCGCCAGCAGCCAAGTTTGGGTTAGCGGGAGTCACGAGCAGTACTTC	CASSQVWVSGSHEQYF
few	TRBD1	TRBJ1-1	TRBV6-1	TGTGCCAGCAGTTCAGCCCGACAGGGTGGGAACACTGAAGCTTTCTTT	CASSSARQGGNTEAFF
-	-	TRBJ2-6	TRBV18	TGTGCCAGCTCAGCCAGGAGCTCTGGGGCCAACGTCCTGACTTTC	CASSARSSGANVLTF
few	TRBD1	TRBJ2-7	TRBV5-1	TGCGCCAGCAGCATGGGACAGGGGATTCTCTCCTACGAGCAGTACTTC	CASSMGQGILSYEQYF
-	-	TRBJ2-3	TRBV24-1	TGTGCCACCAGTGATTCGCAGGGGACCACAGATACGCAGTATTTT	CATSDSQGTTDTQYF
many	TRBD1	TRBJ2-4	TRBV7-9	TGTGCCAGCAGCATGCAGGGGGCTAGGGCCAAAAACATTCAGTACTTC	CASSMQGARAKNIQYF
few	TRBD2	TRBJ2-2	TRBV6-1	TGTGCCAGCAGTTATTTTTCTTGGACTAGCGGGAGGGACAACACCGGGGAGCTGTTTTTT	CASSYFSWTSGRDNTGELFF
-	-	TRBJ1-2	TRBV24-1	TGTGCCACCAGTGAGAGGGCAGGGCCACACTATGGCTACACCTTC	CATSERAGPHYGYTF
few	TRBD1	TRBJ2-7	TRBV10-3	TGTGCCATCTCAGGACAGGGCTACGAGCAGTACTTC	CAISGQGYEQYF
-	-	TRBJ1-4	TRBV19	TGTGCCAGTAGTAAAAGGGTTGCTAATGAAAAACTGTTTTTT	CASSKRVANEKLFF
few	-	TRBJ2-6	TRBV19	TGTGCCAGTAGTATTAACACTCAGTACTCTGGGGCCAACGTCCTGACTTTC	CASSINTQYSGANVLTF
-	-	TRBJ1-1	TRBV4-1	TGCGCCAGCAGCCAAGGTCCAGGGCAATTAACTGAAGCTTTCTTT	CASSQGPGQLTEAFF
many	-	TRBJ2-7	TRBV28	TGTGCCAGCAGTTTAAACACGGGGTACTACGAGCAGTACTTC	CASSLNTGYYEQYF
-	TRBD2	TRBJ2-5	TRBV3-1	TGTGCCAGCAGTCTAGCGGGAGGGCCGTATGAGACCCAGTACTTC	CASSLAGGPYETQYF
-	-	TRBJ2-2	TRBV6-2/TRBV6-3	TGTGCCAGCAATTTCGTCGGGGAGCTGTTTTTT	CASNFVGELFF
many	-	TRBJ2-3	TRBV29-1	TGCAGCGTTGTGATGACACAGGTAGCAGATACGCAGTATTTT	CSVVMTQVADTQYF
many	-	TRBJ2-1	TRBV29-1	TGCAGCGTTGAACAAAGGGGCAATGAGCAGTTCTTC	CSVEQRGNEQFF
many	-	TRBJ1-2	TRBV13	TGTGCCAGCAGCTTAGGCCCGGACGGGGGACTTAACTATGGCTACACCTTC	CASSLGPDGGLNYGYTF
many	-	TRBJ1-3	TRBV14	TGTGCCAGCTGTGGGGCTTCTGGAAACACCATATATTTT	CASCGASGNTIYF
many	TRBD2	TRBJ2-2	TRBV20-1	TGCAGTGCTAGAGACCCTAGCGGAACCGGGGAGCTGTTTTTT	CSARDPSGTGELFF
many	-	TRBJ2-3	TRBV28	TGTGCCAGCAGCTCCGGACAGCACACAGATACGCAGTATTTT	CASSSGQHTDTQYF
few	-	TRBJ2-1	TRBV25-1	TGTGCCAGCAGTGATTCCTCGAACGAGCAGTTCTTC	CASSDSSNEQFF
-	-	TRBJ1-5	TRBV19	TGTGCCAGTAACCCAGCGGGCGGGGGTCAGCCCCAGCATTTT	CASNPAGGGQPQHF
-	-	TRBJ1-5	TRBV27	TGTGCCAGCAGTTTAATGGCGGGTGTAGGAGTGAATCAGCCCCAGCATTTT	CASSLMAGVGVNQPQHF
few	-	TRBJ1-2	TRBV25-1	TGTGCCAGCAGTGAATCGGATGTCAGCGGGCCCGGCTACACCTTC	CASSESDVSGPGYTF
few	TRBD1	TRBJ1-2	TRBV12-5	TGTGCTAGTGGTTTGGAGACAGGGGGCGACTATGGCTACACCTTC	CASGLETGGDYGYTF
-	-	TRBJ1-1	TRBV4-3	TGCGCCAGCAGCCCCCGGGGAGGGCCGAACACTGAAGCTTTCTTT	CASSPRGGPNTEAFF
few	-	TRBJ1-6	TRBV5-1	TGCGCCAGCAGCTATGCAGAAAATTCACCCCTCCACTTT	CASSYAENSPLHF
once	-	TRBJ1-6	TRBV6-5	TGTGCCAGCAGTTCCCTCAACAGGATTTCACCCCTCCACTTT	CASSSLNRISPLHF
few	TRBD1	TRBJ2-4	TRBV24-1	TGTGCCACCAGTGATTTGAGGGACAGGCAGAACATTCAGTACTTC	CATSDLRDRQNIQYF
few	-	TRBJ2-1	TRBV20-1	TGCAGTGCTAGAGATTCGGGGACAGCGGGGGAAAACAATGAGCAGTTCTTC	CSARDSGTAGENNEQFF
many	TRBD1	TRBJ2-7	TRBV6-6	TGTGCCAGCAGTTACAGGGGGCCCGACGAGCAGTACTTC	CASSYRGPDEQYF
few	TRBD1	TRBJ2-5	TRBV27	TGTGCCAGCAGTTTAGAGAGGGACAGCCAAGAGACCCAGTACTTC	CASSLERDSQETQYF
-	-	TRBJ1-5	TRBV27	TGTGCCAGCAGTTTATCAGGGTATGAGGCGGGTCAGCCCCAGCATTTT	CASSLSGYEAGQPQHF
many	-	TRBJ1-3	TRBV2	TGTGCCAGCAAAATCCGGGGCGGGACAAGCTCTGGAAACACCATATATTTT	CASKIRGGTSSGNTIYF
many	-	TRBJ1-1	TRBV15	TGTGCCACCAGCAGTCAAGGGACGGGGGGGAACACTGAAGCTTTCTTT	CATSSQGTGGNTEAFF
many	-	TRBJ2-7	TRBV10-3	TGTGCCATCATGGGGAGCTCCTACGAGCAGTACTTC	CAIMGSSYEQYF
few	TRBD2	TRBJ2-7	TRBV4-1	TGCGCCAGCAGCTCAAGGACTAGCGGACTCCGCTCCTACGAGCAGTACTTC	CASSSRTSGLRSYEQYF
many	TRBD2	TRBJ2-3	TRBV3-1	TGTGCCAGCAGCCCAGCGGGAGTGGCGGATACGCAGTATTTT	CASSPAGVADTQYF
many	TRBD2	TRBJ2-1	TRBV20-1	TGCAGTCCTCGGACTAGCGGGAAATCCTCCTACAATGAGCAGTTCTTC	CSPRTSGKSSYNEQFF
many	TRBD1	TRBJ2-1	TRBV29-1	TGCAGCGCTGAGGGGACAGGGGGCTCCTACAATGAGCAGTTCTTC	CSAEGTGGSYNEQFF
many	TRBD1	TRBJ1-5	TRBV6-1	TGTGCCAGCAGCCCCGGGACAGGGACGAGTAGGTATCAGCCCCAGCATTTT	CASSPGTGTSRYQPQHF